One and the same sample provided the 8 T cell receptor beta chains below, sequenced in a study of metastatic and nonmetastatic thyroid tumors. Patients had received no treatment of any kind before thyroid surgery. TCRdb re-called clones from the PCR reads using MiXCR. Among more than 20,000 clones listed, around 12% were seen once. Sequencing was performed on blood. Receptor source: a female donor with papillary thyroid cancer or a benign thyroid nodule (not recorded which). Some clones in this sample may be carry-over from other donors' samples.

There are many counts of this clone. This chain links TRBV5-5 with TRBJ2-7; either TRBD1 or TRBD2 may fit D (6 bases each). Trimming pared 4 bases from V and 5 bases from J, leaving 16 bases between. The CDR3 has 14 amino acids. The germline V gene encodes CDR1 SGHKS and CDR2 YYEKEE (reference sequence). The CDR3, as DNA: TGTGCCAGCAGCCAACTACAGGGAGGTGACGAGCAGTACTTC. This encodes CASSQLQGGDEQYF.

This clone was counted at least ten times. This CDR3 is missing its conserved last phenylalanine or tryptophan, likely due to a read error. The chain recombines TRBV9 with TRBJ2-1, with D uncertain. Trimming shortened V by 7 bases and J by 0 bases, and 11 bases separated the two germline ends. This CDR3 spans 14 amino acids. Germline CDR1 is SGDLS and CDR2 is YYNGEE. Written as DNA, the CDR3 is TGTGCCAGCGAAAGGATTAGCTCCTACAATGAGCAGTTCCTC. Translation gives CASERISSYNEQFL.

Notes on this clone: A read error may produce the germline difference seen at one junction end. The chain employs TRBV6-1 and TRBJ1-1; D gene ambiguous. The CDR3 totals 16 residues. Per germline, CDR1 MNHNS and CDR2 SASEGT. In DNA form, the CDR3 reads TGCGCCAGCAGACCCAGCTCGGACGTACCGACCACTGAAGCTTTCTTT. This encodes CASRPSSDVPTTEAFF.

In its sample, this clone ranks as medium-sized (0.01 to 0.1%). The rearrangement uses TRBV6-2 or TRBV6-3 and TRBJ2-7, with D perhaps matching TRBD1 (6 bases). Germline CDR1 is MNHEY and CDR2 is SVGEGT. Trimming cost V 2 bases and J 6 bases, with 14 bases left between them. The length of the CDR3 is 14 residues. In DNA, the CDR3 is TGTGCCAGCAGTTACGGGGGCTCTAGAGCCGAGCAGTACTTC. Translation gives CASSYGGSRAEQYF.

The count of this clone is one. The chain couples TRBV19 to TRBJ1-1, with 8 nucleotides matching TRBD1. This CDR3 region has 16 residues. J lost 1 base, V lost 8 bases, and 12 bases had no gene match. Per germline, CDR1 LNHDA and CDR2 SQIVND (reference sequence). This chain's CDR3 is CASLSGRGHRNTEAFF. The CDR3 DNA reads as TGTGCCAGTCTATCTGGCAGGGGGCACCGGAACACTGAAGCTTTCTTT.

This clone was recorded at least ten times. V is TRBV20-1 and J is TRBJ1-2; D uncertain. V was pared by 3 bases and J by 4 bases, with 12 bases between. The CDR3 has 13 amino acids. Looked up from germline, CDR1 is DFQATT and CDR2 is SNEGSKA (reference sequence). This chain's CDR3 is CSARARGVYGYTF. CDR3 sequence (DNA): TGCAGTGCTAGGGCCCGGGGAGTCTATGGCTACACCTTC.

This clone was seen ten or more times. The J gene is TRBJ1-1, the V gene TRBV6-1, with 10 bases identical to TRBD1. J was trimmed by 4 bases and V by 5 bases; bases with no gene match: 13. Germline CDR1 and CDR2: MNHNS and SASEGT. This CDR3 is built from 17 residues. CDR3 loop: CASSMYGTGDVGTEAFF. The DNA for the CDR3 is TGTGCCAGCAGTATGTACGGGACAGGGGATGTCGGCACTGAAGCTTTCTTT.

This clone came up many times. V is TRBV5-4 and J is TRBJ1-2; no clear D. This CDR3 has 13 residues. Trimming cost V 2 bases and J 6 bases, with 11 bases left between them. Germline V CDR1 and CDR2: SGHNT, YYREEE (reference sequence). The CDR3, as DNA: TGTGCCAGCAGCTTTGGGAGAGACAATGGCTACACCTTC. This gives the protein CASSFGRDNGYTF. Full variable domain (rest looked up from reference TRBV5-4 and TRBJ1-2): ETGVTQSPTHLIKTRGQQVTLRCSSQSGHNTVSWYQQALGQGPQFIFQYYREEENGRGNFPPRFSGLQFPNYSSELNVNALELDDSALYLCASSFGRDNGYTFGSGTRLTVV.